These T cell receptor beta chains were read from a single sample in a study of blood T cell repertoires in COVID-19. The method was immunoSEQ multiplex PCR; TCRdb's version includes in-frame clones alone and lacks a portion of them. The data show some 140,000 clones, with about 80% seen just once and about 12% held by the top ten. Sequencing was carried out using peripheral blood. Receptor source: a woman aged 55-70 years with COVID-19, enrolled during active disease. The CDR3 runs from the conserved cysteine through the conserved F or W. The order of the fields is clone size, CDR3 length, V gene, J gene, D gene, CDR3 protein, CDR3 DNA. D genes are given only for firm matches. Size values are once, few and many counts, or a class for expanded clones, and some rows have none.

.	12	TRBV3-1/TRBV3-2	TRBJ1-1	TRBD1	CASSHEGGRAFF	TGTGCCAGCAGCCATGAAGGGGGCAGAGCTTTCTTT
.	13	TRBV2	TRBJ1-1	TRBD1	CASSGQGNTEAFF	TGTGCCAGCAGTGGACAGGGGAACACTGAAGCTTTCTTT
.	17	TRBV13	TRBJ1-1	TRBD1	CASSSIPGQGAGTEAFF	TGTGCCAGCAGCTCCATCCCGGGACAGGGGGCCGGGACTGAAGCTTTCTTT
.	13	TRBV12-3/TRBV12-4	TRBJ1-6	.	CASSPQSDSPLHF	TGTGCCAGCAGTCCACAGTCGGATTCACCCCTCCACTTT
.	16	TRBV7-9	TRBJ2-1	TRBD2	CASSPWTSGNYNEQFF	TGTGCCAGCAGCCCTTGGACTAGCGGGAACTACAATGAGCAGTTCTTC
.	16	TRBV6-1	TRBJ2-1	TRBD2	CASSGELAASYNEQFF	TGTGCCAGCAGTGGGGAACTAGCGGCCTCCTACAATGAGCAGTTCTTC
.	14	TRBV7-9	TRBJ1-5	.	CASSFSSGYQPQHF	TGTGCCAGCAGCTTCTCATCAGGGTATCAGCCCCAGCATTTT
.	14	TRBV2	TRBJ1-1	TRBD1	CASSDTGGNTEAFF	TGTGCCAGCAGTGATACAGGGGGGAACACTGAAGCTTTCTTT
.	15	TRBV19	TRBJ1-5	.	CASKSRDNSNQPQHF	TGTGCCAGTAAAAGTAGAGATAATAGCAATCAGCCCCAGCATTTT
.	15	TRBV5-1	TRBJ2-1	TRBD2	CASSSPFGLANEQFF	TGCGCCAGCAGCTCCCCTTTCGGACTAGCGAATGAGCAGTTCTTC
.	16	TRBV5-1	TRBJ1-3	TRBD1	CASSLGEGARGNTIYF	TGCGCCAGCAGCTTGGGAGAGGGGGCGCGGGGAAACACCATATATTTT
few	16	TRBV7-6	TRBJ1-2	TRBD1	CASSGQVSGGRYGYTF	TGTGCCAGCAGCGGACAGGTTTCAGGCGGACGGTATGGCTACACCTTC
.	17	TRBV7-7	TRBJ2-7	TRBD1	CASSLAPPGTGSYEQYF	TGTGCTAGCAGCTTAGCCCCCCCCGGGACAGGGAGCTACGAGCAGTACTTC
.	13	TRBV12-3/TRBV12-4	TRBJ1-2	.	CASSWVQRGGYTF	TGTGCCAGCAGTTGGGTCCAAAGGGGTGGCTACACCTTC
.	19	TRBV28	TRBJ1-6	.	CASSLLVWTSRSHNSPLHF	TGTGCCAGCAGTTTACTCGTTTGGACATCAAGGTCCCATAATTCACCCCTCCACTTT
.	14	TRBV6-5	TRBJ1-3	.	CASRRGYTGNTIYF	TGTGCCAGCAGGAGGGGGTATACTGGAAACACCATATATTTT
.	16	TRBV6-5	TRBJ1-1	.	CASSYSGVGYHTEAFF	TGTGCCAGCAGTTACTCGGGAGTAGGGTACCACACTGAAGCTTTCTTT
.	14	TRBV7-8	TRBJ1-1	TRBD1	CASSAGQGWTEAFF	TGTGCCAGCAGCGCGGGACAGGGATGGACTGAAGCTTTCTTT
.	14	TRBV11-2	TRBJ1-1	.	CASSSDWAGTEAFF	TGTGCCAGCAGCTCCGATTGGGCGGGCACTGAAGCTTTCTTT
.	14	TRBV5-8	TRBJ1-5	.	CASSSTLSNQPQHF	TGTGCCAGCAGCTCAACTCTTAGCAATCAGCCCCAGCATTTT
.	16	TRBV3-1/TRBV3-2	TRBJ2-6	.	CASSQAQFSGANVLTF	TGTGCCAGCAGCCAGGCTCAATTCTCTGGGGCCAACGTCCTGACTTTC
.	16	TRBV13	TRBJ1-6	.	CASSADLGVGNSPLHF	TGTGCCAGCAGCGCCGACTTGGGTGTTGGTAATTCACCCCTCCACTTT
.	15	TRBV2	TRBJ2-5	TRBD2	CASSTGTSNGETQYF	TGTGCCAGCAGTACCGGGACTAGCAATGGGGAGACCCAGTACTTC
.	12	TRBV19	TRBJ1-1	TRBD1	CASSYGTGEAFF	TGTGCCAGTAGTTACGGGACAGGAGAAGCTTTCTTT
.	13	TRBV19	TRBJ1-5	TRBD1	CASRPGGRQPQHF	TGTGCCAGTAGACCAGGGGGTCGTCAGCCCCAGCATTTT
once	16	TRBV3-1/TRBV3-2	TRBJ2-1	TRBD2	CASSHYSGGRYNEQFF	TGTGCCAGCAGCCATTATAGCGGGGGTAGGTACAATGAGCAGTTCTTC
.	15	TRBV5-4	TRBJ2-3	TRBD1	CASSSPGQGFWAQYF	TGTGCCAGCAGCTCACCGGGACAGGGATTTTGGGCGCAGTATTTT
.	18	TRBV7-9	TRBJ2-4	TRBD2	CASSLAPTSALAKNIQYF	TGTGCCAGCAGCTTAGCTCCAACTAGCGCTCTAGCCAAAAACATTCAGTACTTC
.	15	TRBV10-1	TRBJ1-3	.	CASSQGLTGGNTIYF	TGCGCCAGCAGCCAGGGACTGACGGGTGGAAACACCATATATTTT
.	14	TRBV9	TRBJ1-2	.	CASSSDKSGYGYTF	TGTGCCAGCAGCTCGGACAAGTCAGGGTATGGCTACACCTTC
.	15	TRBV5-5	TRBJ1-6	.	CASRFDSFYNSPLHF	TGTGCCAGCAGGTTCGACAGCTTTTATAATTCACCCCTCCACTTT
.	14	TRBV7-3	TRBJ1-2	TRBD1	CASSYGQGVYGYTF	TGTGCCAGCAGCTACGGACAGGGGGTCTATGGCTACACCTTC
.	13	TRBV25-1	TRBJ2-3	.	CASSERGTDTQYF	TGTGCCAGCAGTGAACGAGGCACAGATACGCAGTATTTT
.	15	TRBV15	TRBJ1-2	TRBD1	CATSKGETGVYGYTF	TGTGCCACCAGCAAAGGAGAGACAGGGGTTTATGGCTACACCTTC
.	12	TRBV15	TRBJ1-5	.	CATSRVRQPQHF	TGTGCCACCAGCAGAGTTCGGCAGCCCCAGCATTTT
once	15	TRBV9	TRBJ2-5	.	CASSVGRASLSAQYF	TGTGCCAGCAGCGTAGGTCGAGCTAGCCTCTCGGCCCAGTACTTC
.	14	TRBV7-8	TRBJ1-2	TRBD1	CASSRTPGQGDYTF	TGTGCCAGCAGCCGTACACCGGGACAGGGAGACTACACCTTC
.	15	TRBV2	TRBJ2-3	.	CASSEERISKDTQYF	TGTGCCAGCAGTGAGGAGAGGATATCAAAAGATACGCAGTATTTT
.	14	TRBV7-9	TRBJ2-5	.	CASRATASRETQYF	TGTGCCAGCAGGGCCACGGCTAGCAGAGAGACCCAGTACTTC
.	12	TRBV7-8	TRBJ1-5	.	CASSLNSQPQHF	TGTGCCAGCAGCTTAAACAGTCAGCCCCAGCATTTT
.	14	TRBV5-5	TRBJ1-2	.	CASSPSSGLTGYIF	TGTGCCAGCAGCCCGTCGTCGGGATTGACTGGCTACATCTTC
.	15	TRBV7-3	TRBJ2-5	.	CASSFRPGVEETQYF	TGTGCCAGCAGCTTCCGTCCGGGGGTTGAGGAGACCCAGTACTTC